This T cell receptor (beta chain) originates from a study of cytomegalovirus exposure and HLA in healthy donors. Study as a whole: T cells numbering around 190 million yielded some 100 million unique TCR beta sequences in an earlier analysis. Counted in an early data release were roughly 87 million unique TCRs from HLA-typed donors. Notes on the study in general: Follow-up analysis later connected one missense variant in DCLRE1C with trimming of TCR beta V- and J-genes.

Comment on this clone: Antigen unknown.

PCR employed 60 Vbeta and 13 Jbeta primers. Original data processing: Per a later analysis, the number of unique TCR beta chains was approximately 80 million, of which 10 million to 11 million were shared. Sequencing was performed with immunoSEQ multiplex PCR; in TCRdb, only in-frame clones are kept and a portion is missing. The V and J calls and the clone size are those of that table, but D and trimming were determined from the DNA. Of roughly 150,000 clones in the sample, roughly 80% were seen once. Sequencing was done on a sample of PBMCs. The TCR was taken from a male donor in good health and CMV-seronegative.

The CDR3 loop reads CASSLNRVISYNEQFF. The CDR3 DNA sequence: TGTGCCAGCAGCCTTAACAGGGTAATCTCCTACAATGAGCAGTTCTTC. The V call is TRBV28, the J call TRBJ2-1; possibly TRBD1 for D (6 bases). Germline lookup yields CDR1 MDHEN and CDR2 SYDVKM. Trimming shortened V by 6 bases and J by 0 bases, and 15 bases separated the two germline ends. This CDR3 region has 16 residues.